This T cell receptor (beta chain) was captured by sequencing in a study of cytomegalovirus exposure and HLA in healthy donors. About this clone: The antigen is not known.

General observations from the study: What a later analysis reportedly showed was that an Asian-associated ancestry cluster had fewer N-insertions than the approximately 700-donor mean. Presence/absence analyses assumed roughly uniform sequencing depth across donors, which may not hold. What a later analysis showed was that several of the most significant clusters appeared linked to common viral pathogens.

With 60 Vbeta and 13 Jbeta primers, the PCR was carried out. Assay: immunoSEQ multiplex PCR; the TCRdb copy retains only in-frame clones and omits some. The sample shows some 160,000 clones, approximately 80% of them seen only once. This sequence was found in a woman aged 50 to 65 in good health and CMV-seronegative. Material: PBMCs.

The CDR3: CASSARGRGPGELFF. The CDR3 DNA follows: TGTGCCAGCAGCGCGCGCGGCAGGGGCCCCGGGGAGCTGTTTTTT. This chain links TRBV7-7 with TRBJ2-2, with D possibly matching TRBD1 (6 bases). V was cut by 5 bases and J by 6 bases, with 16 bases left in between. The CDR3 contains 15 residues. Germline lookup yields CDR1 SSHAT and CDR2 FNYEAQ (reference sequence).